The 12 T cell receptor beta chains listed next were all sequenced from one sample in a study of blood T cells in healthy people across ages. A second about 7 to 11 cycle PCR used barcoded and J-beta primers. One entry per CDR3 protein, called by TCRdb with MiXCR from the 5' RACE reads. This table holds approximately 1,100,000 distinct CDR3 sequences, under 45% found once. The sample was blood. Receptor source: an older woman in good health.

The chain has TRBV20-1 and TRBJ2-1, with TRBD2 as a possible D gene (6 bases). Germline values: CDR1 DFQATT, CDR2 SNEGSKA (reference sequence). The ends were cut back, 3 bases at V and 5 bases at J, with 14 bases in the middle. The length of the CDR3 is 14 residues. CDR3 protein: CSASGSGQNNEQFF. The CDR3 nucleotides read TGCAGTGCTAGCGGGAGCGGTCAAAACAATGAGCAGTTCTTC.

This clonotype was seen more than once but under ten times. The rearrangement uses TRBV20-1 and TRBJ2-7; 9 nucleotides line up with TRBD2. Losses at the gene ends were 4 bases for V and 8 bases for J; bases not matched to a gene: 3. This CDR3 region has 11 residues. Germline V gene data show CDR1 as DFQATT and CDR2 as SNEGSKA (reference sequence). Here the CDR3 DNA reads TGCAGTGCTACTAGCGGGAATCAGCAGTACTTC. Its translation is CSATSGNQQYF.

As regards this clonotype: The junction does not match germline at one end; this may be a read error. This chain connects TRBV15 to TRBJ2-5; perhaps D is TRBD1 or TRBD2 (5 bases each). The germline V gene encodes CDR1 LNHNV and CDR2 YYDKDF (reference sequence). CDR3 length: 15 amino acids. CDR3 protein: CATSRARGFDNEQNF. The CDR3, as DNA: TGTGCCACCAGCAGAGCACGGGGCTTCGACAATGAGCAGAACTTC.

This clonotype has only a few counts. This chain links TRBV18 with TRBJ2-2; D uncertain. Trimming shortened V by 2 bases and J by 2 bases, and 12 bases separated the two germline ends. CDR1 and CDR2 from the germline V gene are KGHSH and LQKENI. The CDR3 has 16 residues. The CDR3 spells CASSPKGGSNTGELFF. As DNA, the CDR3 is TGTGCCAGCTCACCAAAGGGCGGAAGTAACACCGGGGAGCTGTTTTTT.

In this sample, this clonotype turned up a few times. V and J are TRBV15 and TRBJ2-1; 10 bases are shared with TRBD2. The J segment lost 5 bases and the V segment lost 5 bases, leaving 6 bases of the junction unmatched. Looked up from germline, CDR1 is LNHNV and CDR2 is YYDKDF (reference sequence). The CDR3 runs to 15 residues. In nucleotides, the CDR3 is TGTGCCACCAGCTCGATCGGACTAGCGGACAATGAGCAGTTCTTC. This sequence encodes CATSSIGLADNEQFF. Using reference TRBV15 and TRBJ2-1 for the parts outside the CDR3, the full variable domain is DAMVIQNPRYQVTQFGKPVTLSCSQTLNHNVMYWYQQKSSQAPKLLFHYYDKDFNNEADTPDNFQSRRPNTSFCFLDIRSPGLGDTAMYLCATSSIGLADNEQFFGPGTRLTVL.

This chain connects TRBV29-1 to TRBJ2-5; D unclear. There are 11 residues in the CDR3. From germline, CDR1 is SQVTM and CDR2 ANQGSEA. V lost 4 bases and J 5 bases, leaving 8 bases between the germline ends. CDR3 amino acids: CSVVSRETQYF. In DNA, the CDR3 is TGCAGCGTTGTATCTAGGGAGACCCAGTACTTC.

The chain employs TRBV18 and TRBJ2-5; D might be TRBD1 (6 bases). The CDR3 has 15 amino acids. The germline gives CDR1 KGHSH, CDR2 LQKENI. V lost 5 bases to trimming and J lost 4 bases, with 17 bases between them. The CDR3 sequence: CASSATGLEGETQYF. CDR3 in DNA: TGTGCCAGCTCAGCGACAGGTCTGGAAGGAGAGACCCAGTACTTC.

The V call is TRBV7-2, the J call TRBJ2-5; D uncertain. Germline lookup yields CDR1 SGHTA and CDR2 FQGNSA. Between the trimmed V and J ends, which lost 2 bases and 5 bases, there was a span of 12 bases. The CDR3 is made up of 14 amino acids. The CDR3 here is CASSLKGGSETQYF. CDR3 coding DNA: TGTGCCAGCAGCTTAAAGGGTGGTTCGGAGACCCAGTACTTC.

This chain links TRBV7-2 with TRBJ2-1, with D possibly being TRBD2 (5 bases). This CDR3 is 16 amino acids long. The germline gives CDR1 SGHTA, CDR2 FQGNSA. Trimming shortened V by 5 bases and J by 0 bases, and 14 bases separated the two germline ends. The DNA of the CDR3 is TGTGCCAGCAGCCCGAGAGGGAGTCCCTCCTACAATGAGCAGTTCTTC. Protein sequence: CASSPRGSPSYNEQFF.

V and J are TRBV20-1 and TRBJ2-5; tentative D call: TRBD2 (5 bases). CDR3 length: 12 amino acids. Germline V lookup: CDR1 DFQATT, CDR2 SNEGSKA (reference sequence). The V gene lost 4 bases and the J gene lost 3 bases, with 9 bases spanning the gap. The CDR3 DNA is TGCAGTGCTATAGGGAGAGAAGAGACCCAGTACTTC. Protein product: CSAIGREETQYF.

This clonotype was observed a handful of times. This chain joins TRBV15 and TRBJ2-3; D gene uncertain. Germline loops: CDR1 LNHNV, CDR2 YYDKDF (reference sequence). The CDR3 is made up of 13 amino acids. V lost 0 bases and J lost 4, with 5 bases in between. CDR3 sequence (DNA): TGTGCCACCAGCAGAGAACGAGCAGATACGCAGTATTTT. This sequence encodes CATSRERADTQYF.

The chain joins TRBV21-1 to TRBJ2-3; whether TRBD2, the table's D call, matches the DNA was not checked. TRBV21-1 is a recognized pseudogene. The CDR3 has 19 amino acids. The CDR3, as DNA: TGTGCCAGCAGCTCGTGGACTAGTCGGTGCCACGAAGGCCCAGATACGCAGTATTTT. Protein product: CASSSWTSRCHEGPDTQYF.